The 19 T cell receptor beta chains given below trace back to one sample, sequenced in a study of shared T cell receptors in the human thymus (dated by TCRdb to the early 2020s). Libraries were built with the immunoSEQ multiplex PCR assay. In its TCRdb copy, this immuneACCESS table keeps in-frame sequences only and misses some clones. Where compared with another copy, unresolved V genes explain less than half of these, and the others have no known cause. This sample comprises over 350,000 clones, approximately 95% of them detected only once. The ten biggest clones cover roughly 0.02% of the sample. Sequencing input: thymocytes. The receptors originated from a human donor.

V gene TRBV2 combines with J gene TRBJ2-1; TRBD2 matches at 8 bases. CDR3 length: 15 residues. Germline trimming cut 7 bases from V and 1 base from J; bases unmatched to any gene: 6. Per germline, CDR1 SNHLY and CDR2 FYNNEI. CDR3: CASKVTSGSYNEQFF. CDR3 nucleotides: TGTGCCAGCAAAGTAACTAGCGGATCCTACAATGAGCAGTTCTTC.

The chain carries TRBV6-5 and TRBJ1-2; TRBD1 matches at 7 bases. The junction had 7 bases not matched to a gene; V was cut back by 2 bases and J by 7 bases. This CDR3 is 14 amino acids long. Germline values: CDR1 MNHEY, CDR2 SVGAGI. The CDR3: CASSYPLGQSGYTF. DNA for the CDR3: TGTGCCAGCAGTTACCCGTTGGGACAGAGTGGCTACACCTTC.

The V and J genes are TRBV2 and TRBJ1-2; 8 nucleotides match TRBD1. This CDR3 has 14 residues. CDR1 and CDR2 (germline): SNHLY, FYNNEI. Trimming cost V 6 bases and J 4 bases; bases outside gene matches: 7. Here the CDR3 reads CASRPDRGAYGYTF. For the CDR3, the DNA is TGTGCCAGCAGACCCGACAGGGGCGCCTATGGCTACACCTTC. Supplemented by reference TRBV2 and TRBJ1-2, the full variable domain reads EPEVTQTPSHQVTQMGQEVILRCVPISNHLYFYWYRQILGQKVEFLVSFYNNEISEKSEIFDDQFSVERPDGSNFTLKIRSTKLEDSAMYFCASRPDRGAYGYTFGSGTRLTVV.

The chain couples TRBV7-9 to TRBJ2-2; D is uncertain. CDR3 length equals 15 residues. V dropped 5 bases and J dropped 1 base, with 11 bases sitting between them. In germline, CDR1 is SEHNR, CDR2 FQNEAQ (reference sequence). The CDR3 spells CASSPTPGNTGELFF. Written as DNA, the CDR3 is TGTGCCAGCAGCCCAACCCCGGGGAACACCGGGGAGCTGTTTTTT.

V is TRBV28 and J is TRBJ2-1; weak D call: TRBD2 (6 bases). V was clipped by 0 bases and J by 5 bases, with 23 bases between them. Germline assignment: CDR1 MDHEN and CDR2 SYDVKM. The CDR3 is 19 amino acids. The CDR3 bases are TGTGCCAGCAGTTTATGCAATAAGGACGGCGGGAAACTGGACAATGAGCAGTTCTTC. This codes for CASSLCNKDGGKLDNEQFF.

V gene TRBV4-3 combines with J gene TRBJ2-7, with 11 bases lining up with TRBD2. Germline V lookup: CDR1 LGHNA, CDR2 YSLEER. This CDR3 is built from 19 residues. With V trimmed by 3 bases and J by 0 bases, 13 bases remained unmatched. DNA of the CDR3: TGCGCCAGCAGCCAGGCCGGGACTAGCGGACGACCCAGCTCCTACGAGCAGTACTTC. It translates to CASSQAGTSGRPSSYEQYF.

A single count supports this clone. The gene calls are TRBV5-6 and TRBJ2-4; D remains ambiguous. This CDR3 region has 16 residues. CDR1 SGHDT and CDR2 YYEEEE come from the germline V gene. V was cut by 0 bases and J by 7 bases, with 17 bases left in between. The CDR3 DNA follows: TGTGCCAGCAGCTTGGGGGCAGGCCCTTTCGGGAACATTCAGTACTTC. It yields the protein CASSLGAGPFGNIQYF. Supplemented by reference TRBV5-6 and TRBJ2-4, the full variable domain reads DAGVTQSPTHLIKTRGQQVTLRCSPKSGHDTVSWYQQALGQGPQFIFQYYEEEERQRGNFPDRFSGHQFPNYSSELNVNALLLGDSALYLCASSLGAGPFGNIQYFGAGTRLSVL.

The chain employs TRBV30 and TRBJ2-1, with D perhaps TRBD2 (6 bases). Germline loops: CDR1 GTSNPN, CDR2 SVGIG (reference sequence). The CDR3 is 15 residues long. V lost 1 base, J lost 4 bases, and 14 bases lay in between. CDR3 amino acids: CAWSGRERSYNEQFF. DNA for the CDR3: TGTGCCTGGAGTGGACGGGAGAGATCATACAATGAGCAGTTCTTC.

This rearrangement joins TRBV7-2 to TRBJ2-7, with 7 bases that match TRBD1. Germline V gene data show CDR1 as SGHTA and CDR2 as FQGNSA. Germline trimming cut 2 bases from V and 6 bases from J; bases unmatched to any gene: 10. The CDR3 is made up of 15 amino acids. The CDR3 sequence: CASSLSPLTGVEQYF. The CDR3 nucleotides are TGTGCCAGCAGCTTATCTCCGCTCACAGGGGTCGAGCAGTACTTC. The full variable domain, rest sourced from reference TRBV7-2 and TRBJ2-7, is GAGVSQSPSNKVTEKGKDVELRCDPISGHTALYWYRQSLGQGLEFLIYFQGNSAPDKSGLPSDRFSAERTGGSVSTLTIQRTQQEDSAVYLCASSLSPLTGVEQYFGPGTRLTVT.

The rearrangement uses TRBV7-9 and TRBJ2-7; 9 nucleotides match TRBD2. V shed 4 bases and J 2 bases; nucleotides not matched to a gene: 15. The CDR3 has 18 amino acids. Germline V CDR1 and CDR2: SEHNR, FQNEAQ (reference sequence). The CDR3 loop reads CASSCDREGLAEAYEQYF. The CDR3 region has the DNA TGTGCCAGCAGCTGCGACAGGGAGGGACTAGCCGAAGCCTACGAGCAGTACTTC.

J is TRBJ1-2 and V is TRBV9; 7 bases line up with TRBD1. The CDR3 covers 15 residues. In germline, CDR1 is SGDLS, CDR2 YYNGEE. The V and J ends lost 1 base and 6 bases, in that order; junction bases with no gene match: 9. CDR3 sequence: CASSVRGQGVHGYTF. The CDR3 DNA reads as TGTGCCAGCAGCGTACGAGGTCAGGGGGTTCATGGCTACACCTTC.

This chain joins TRBV16 and TRBJ2-7, with D maybe TRBD1 (6 bases). Deletions cut 3 bases from V and 0 bases from J, with 15 bases between. In germline, CDR1 is KGHSY, CDR2 FQNENV. CDR3 length: 16 amino acids. The CDR3 coding sequence is TGTGCCAGCAGCCATACCAGGGGACCAAACTCCTACGAGCAGTACTTC. Residues: CASSHTRGPNSYEQYF.

This clone showed up just once. This chain joins TRBV28 and TRBJ1-4, with no clear D. This CDR3 comprises 15 residues. V was cut by 5 bases and J by 2 bases, with 12 bases left in between. Per the germline V gene, CDR1 is MDHEN and CDR2 is SYDVKM. The CDR3 DNA is TGTGCCAGCAGTGCCCCGGGGAGCACTAATGAAAAACTGTTTTTT. The encoded protein is CASSAPGSTNEKLFF.

The chain employs TRBV9 and TRBJ2-4, with D possibly matching TRBD2 (6 bases). CDR1 is SGDLS, CDR2 YYNGEE, per germline. V dropped 2 bases and J dropped 7 bases, with 16 bases sitting between them. This CDR3 region has 15 residues. The CDR3 is CASSVGGRGVNIQYF. CDR3 DNA: TGTGCCAGCAGCGTCGGCGGGCGGGGAGTGAACATTCAGTACTTC.

The chain has TRBV7-2 and TRBJ2-1; a possible D gene is TRBD2 (5 bases). The germline V and J ends were trimmed by 5 bases and 13 bases, with 18 bases remaining between them. CDR3 length: 13 residues. The germline V gene encodes CDR1 SGHTA and CDR2 FQGNSA. CDR3: CASSAEREDPQFF. The CDR3 DNA reads TGTGCCAGCAGCGCGGAGAGGGAAGATCCACAGTTCTTC.

CDR3 sequence: CASSGQAWDTEAFF. The CDR3 bases are TGTGCCAGCAGTGGACAGGCCTGGGACACTGAAGCTTTCTTT. The rearrangement joins TRBV27 to TRBJ1-1; 7 bases align to TRBD1. V shed 5 bases, J shed 3 bases, and the junction held 6 bases outside the gene matches. This CDR3 comprises 14 residues. Germline lookup yields CDR1 MNHEY and CDR2 SMNVEV (reference sequence).

J is TRBJ1-5 and V is TRBV5-3, with a weak D call TRBD1 (5 bases). TRBV5-3 is sorted into the ORF group, with uncertain function. Trimming removed 3 bases from V and 2 bases from J, with 21 bases in between. This CDR3 is built from 18 residues. Here the CDR3 reads CARSSLLTDQRGNQPQHF. The CDR3 DNA reads TGTGCCAGAAGCTCTCTATTGACAGACCAAAGGGGCAATCAGCCCCAGCATTTT.

Only one count was recorded for this clone. CDR3 residues: CASSPERENTDTQYF. In DNA form, the CDR3 reads TGCGCCAGCAGCCCTGAGCGGGAGAACACAGATACGCAGTATTTT. V gene TRBV4-1 combines with J gene TRBJ2-3; 8 bases agree with TRBD2. The V segment lost 4 bases and the J segment 2 bases; nucleotides outside the gene matches: 5. Germline V CDR1 and CDR2: MGHRA, YSYEKL. CDR3 length: 15 residues.

Of note for this clone: The same CDR3 arises from other DNA sequences in this sample as well. The genes are TRBV7-9 and TRBJ2-7; 8 bases fit TRBD1. The ends lost 3 bases at V and 5 bases at J; junction bases unmatched: 3. This CDR3 region has 13 residues. CDR1 and CDR2 (germline): SEHNR, FQNEAQ (reference sequence). CDR3 sequence: CASSLTGVHEQYF. In DNA, the CDR3 is TGTGCCAGCAGCTTGACAGGGGTCCACGAGCAGTACTTC.